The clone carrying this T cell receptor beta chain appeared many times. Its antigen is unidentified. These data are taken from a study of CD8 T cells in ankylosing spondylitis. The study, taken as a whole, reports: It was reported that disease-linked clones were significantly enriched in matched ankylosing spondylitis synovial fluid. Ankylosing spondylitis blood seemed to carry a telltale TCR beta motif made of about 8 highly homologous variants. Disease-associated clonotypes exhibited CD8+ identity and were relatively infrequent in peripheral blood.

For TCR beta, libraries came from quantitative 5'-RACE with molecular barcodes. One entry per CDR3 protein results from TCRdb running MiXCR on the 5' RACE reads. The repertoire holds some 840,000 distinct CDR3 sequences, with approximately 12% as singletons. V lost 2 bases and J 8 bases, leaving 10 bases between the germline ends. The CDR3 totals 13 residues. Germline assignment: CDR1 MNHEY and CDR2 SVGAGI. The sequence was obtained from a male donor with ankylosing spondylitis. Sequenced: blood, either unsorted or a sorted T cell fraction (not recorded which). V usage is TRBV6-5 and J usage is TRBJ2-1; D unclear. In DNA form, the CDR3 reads TGTGCCAGCAGTTACCCTTTTGGCGATGAGCAGTTCTTC. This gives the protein CASSYPFGDEQFF.